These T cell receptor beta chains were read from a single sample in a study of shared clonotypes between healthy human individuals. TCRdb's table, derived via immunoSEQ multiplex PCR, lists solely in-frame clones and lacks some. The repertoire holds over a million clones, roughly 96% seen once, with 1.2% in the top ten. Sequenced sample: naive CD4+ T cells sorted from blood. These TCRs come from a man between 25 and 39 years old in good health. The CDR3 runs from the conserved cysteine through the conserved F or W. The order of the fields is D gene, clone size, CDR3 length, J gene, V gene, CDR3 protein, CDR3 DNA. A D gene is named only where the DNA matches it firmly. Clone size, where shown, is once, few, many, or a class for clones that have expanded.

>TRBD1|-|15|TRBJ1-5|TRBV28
CASSPLDRDYQPQHF
TGTGCCAGCAGTCCCCTCGACAGGGATTATCAGCCCCAGCATTTT
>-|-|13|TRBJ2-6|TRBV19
CASSDSGANVLTF
TGTGCCAGTTCAGACTCTGGGGCCAACGTCCTGACTTTC
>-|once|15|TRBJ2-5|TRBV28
CASRDGTGSGETQYF
TGTGCCAGCAGGGATGGGACGGGCAGCGGGGAGACCCAGTACTTC
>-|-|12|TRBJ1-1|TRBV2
CASSEANFEAFF
TGTGCCAGCAGTGAAGCTAACTTTGAAGCTTTCTTT
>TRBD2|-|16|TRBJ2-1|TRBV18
CASSPLSSGSHNEQFF
TGTGCCAGCTCACCTTTGTCTAGCGGGAGCCACAATGAGCAGTTCTTC
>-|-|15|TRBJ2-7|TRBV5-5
CASSLSRQAAYEQYF
TGTGCCAGCAGCTTGAGCCGACAGGCAGCCTACGAGCAGTACTTC
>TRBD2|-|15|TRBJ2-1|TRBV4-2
CASSQGPGGVDEQFF
TGTGCCAGCAGCCAAGGCCCGGGAGGGGTCGATGAGCAGTTCTTC
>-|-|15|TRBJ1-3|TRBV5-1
CASSRGESSGNTIYF
TGCGCCAGCTCGCGAGGGGAGAGCTCTGGAAACACCATATATTTT
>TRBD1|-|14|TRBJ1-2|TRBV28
CASSLGQGNYGYTF
TGTGCCAGCAGCCTGGGACAGGGGAACTATGGCTACACCTTC
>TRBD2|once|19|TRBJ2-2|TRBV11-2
CASSQGLSPLAGGFGELFF
TGTGCCAGCAGCCAAGGACTTAGTCCATTAGCGGGAGGTTTCGGGGAGCTGTTTTTT
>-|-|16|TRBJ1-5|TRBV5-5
CASSLGVGGPGQPQHF
TGTGCCAGCAGCTTGGGGGTTGGGGGGCCGGGACAGCCCCAGCATTTT
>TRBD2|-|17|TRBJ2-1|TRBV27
CASLLSGTSGPYNEQFF
TGTGCCAGCTTGCTAAGCGGGACCTCGGGGCCCTACAATGAGCAGTTCTTC
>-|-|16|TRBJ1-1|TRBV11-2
CASSLDYGRGNTEAFF
TGTGCCAGCAGCTTAGATTACGGCAGGGGTAACACTGAAGCTTTCTTT
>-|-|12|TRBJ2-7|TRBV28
CASISGPYEQYF
TGTGCCAGTATTAGCGGTCCCTACGAGCAGTACTTC
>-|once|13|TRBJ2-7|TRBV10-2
CASSAGNTREQYF
TGCGCCAGCAGTGCAGGGAACACGCGTGAGCAGTACTTC
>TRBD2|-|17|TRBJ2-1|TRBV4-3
CASSQDKGGRSYNEQFF
TGCGCCAGCAGCCAAGATAAAGGCGGGAGGTCCTACAATGAGCAGTTCTTC
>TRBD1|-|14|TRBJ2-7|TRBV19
CASSMWGQTYEQYF
TGTGCCAGTAGTATGTGGGGACAGACCTACGAGCAGTACTTC
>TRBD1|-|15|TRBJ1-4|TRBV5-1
CASSLATGAYEKLFF
TGCGCCAGCAGCTTAGCTACAGGGGCATACGAAAAACTGTTTTTT
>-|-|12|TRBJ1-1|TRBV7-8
CASSNPVGTAFF
TGTGCCAGCAGCAACCCGGTCGGTACGGCTTTCTTT
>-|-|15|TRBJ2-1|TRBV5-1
CASSFQVSSYNEQFF
TGCGCCAGCAGCTTCCAGGTTAGCTCCTACAATGAGCAGTTCTTC
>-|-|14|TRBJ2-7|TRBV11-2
CASSHDPGQYEQYF
TGTGCCAGCAGCCACGACCCTGGACAGTACGAGCAGTACTTC
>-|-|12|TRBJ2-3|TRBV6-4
CASNTGPRTQYF
TGTGCCAGCAATACAGGCCCTCGTACGCAGTATTTT
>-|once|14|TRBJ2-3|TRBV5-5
CASSSAASTDTQYF
TGTGCCAGCAGCTCGGCAGCCTCCACTGATACGCAGTATTTT
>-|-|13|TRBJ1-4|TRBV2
CAQAAGTNEKLFF
TGTGCCCAAGCGGCAGGGACTAATGAAAAACTGTTTTTT
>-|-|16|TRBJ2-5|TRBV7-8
CASSLPIAATGETQYF
TGTGCCAGCAGCTTACCTATCGCGGCGACGGGAGAGACCCAGTACTTC
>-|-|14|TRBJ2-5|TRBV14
CASSQEAFGETQYF
TGTGCCAGCAGCCAAGAAGCATTTGGGGAGACCCAGTACTTC
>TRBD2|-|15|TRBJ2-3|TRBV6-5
CASGRTSVFTDTQYF
TGTGCCAGCGGCAGGACTAGCGTTTTCACAGATACGCAGTATTTT
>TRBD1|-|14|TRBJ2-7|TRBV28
CASSSRDRSYEQYF
TGTGCCAGCAGTAGCCGGGACAGGTCCTACGAGCAGTACTTC
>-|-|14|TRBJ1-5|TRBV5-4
CASSRGTDNQPQHF
TGTGCCAGCAGCCGCGGGACGGACAATCAGCCCCAGCATTTT
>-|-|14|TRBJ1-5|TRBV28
CASSLTGVNQPQHF
TGTGCCAGCAGTTTGACCGGGGTCAATCAGCCCCAGCATTTT
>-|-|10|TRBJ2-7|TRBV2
CAGRVYEQYF
TGTGCCGGCAGGGTCTACGAGCAGTACTTC
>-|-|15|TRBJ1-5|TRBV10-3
CAISKDIPPHQPQHF
TGTGCCATCAGTAAGGACATCCCCCCACATCAGCCCCAGCATTTT
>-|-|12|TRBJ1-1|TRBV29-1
CSVGRMNTEAFF
TGCAGCGTTGGCAGGATGAACACTGAAGCTTTCTTT